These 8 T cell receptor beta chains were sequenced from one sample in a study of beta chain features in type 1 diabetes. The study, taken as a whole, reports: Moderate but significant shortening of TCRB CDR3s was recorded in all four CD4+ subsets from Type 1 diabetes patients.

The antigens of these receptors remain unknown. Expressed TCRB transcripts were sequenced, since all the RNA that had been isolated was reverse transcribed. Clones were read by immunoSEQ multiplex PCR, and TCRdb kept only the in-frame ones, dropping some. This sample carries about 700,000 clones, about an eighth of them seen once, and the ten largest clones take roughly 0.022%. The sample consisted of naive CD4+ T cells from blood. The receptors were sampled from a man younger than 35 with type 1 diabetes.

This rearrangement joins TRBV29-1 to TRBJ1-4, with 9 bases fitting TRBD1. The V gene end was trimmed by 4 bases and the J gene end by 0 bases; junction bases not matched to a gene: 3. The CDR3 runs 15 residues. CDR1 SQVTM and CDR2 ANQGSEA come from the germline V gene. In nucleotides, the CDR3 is TGCAGCGTTGCGGGACAGGGATCAACTAATGAAAAACTGTTTTTT. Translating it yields CSVAGQGSTNEKLFF.

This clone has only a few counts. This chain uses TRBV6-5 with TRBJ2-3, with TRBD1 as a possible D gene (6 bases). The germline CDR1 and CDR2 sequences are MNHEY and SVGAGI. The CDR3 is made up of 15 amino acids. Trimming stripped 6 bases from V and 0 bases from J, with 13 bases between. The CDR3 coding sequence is TGTGCCAGCAGCCGAGGGCAGGGGAGCACAGATACGCAGTATTTT. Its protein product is CASSRGQGSTDTQYF.

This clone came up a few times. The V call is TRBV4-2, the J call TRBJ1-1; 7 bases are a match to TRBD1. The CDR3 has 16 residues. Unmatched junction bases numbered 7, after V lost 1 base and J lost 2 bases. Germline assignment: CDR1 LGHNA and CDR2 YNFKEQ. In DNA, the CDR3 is TGTGCCAGCAGCCAAGGGCCGGGACAGATAAACACTGAAGCTTTCTTT. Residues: CASSQGPGQINTEAFF.

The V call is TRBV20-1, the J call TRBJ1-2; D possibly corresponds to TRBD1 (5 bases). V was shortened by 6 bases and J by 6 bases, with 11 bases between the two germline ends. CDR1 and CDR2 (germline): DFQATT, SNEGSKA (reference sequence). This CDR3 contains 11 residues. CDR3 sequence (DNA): TGCAGTGCGAGGGGAGTCGATGGCTACACCTTC. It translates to CSARGVDGYTF.

CDR3 region: CASRVSEGNTEAFF. The CDR3 region has the DNA TGTGCCAGTCGGGTTAGTGAGGGGAACACTGAAGCTTTCTTT. The V call is TRBV7-9, the J call TRBJ1-1; D is unresolved. CDR1 is SEHNR, CDR2 FQNEAQ, per germline (reference sequence). The V and J ends lost 9 bases and 1 base respectively, with 15 bases between them. This CDR3 contains 14 residues.

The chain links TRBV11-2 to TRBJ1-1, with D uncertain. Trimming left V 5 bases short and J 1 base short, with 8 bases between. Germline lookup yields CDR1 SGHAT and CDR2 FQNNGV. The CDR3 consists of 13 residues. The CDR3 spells CASSAHRNTEAFF. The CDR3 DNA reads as TGTGCCAGCAGCGCTCACAGGAACACTGAAGCTTTCTTT. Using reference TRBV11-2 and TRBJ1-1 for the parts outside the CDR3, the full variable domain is EAGVAQSPRYKIIEKRQSVAFWCNPISGHATLYWYQQILGQGPKLLIQFQNNGVVDDSQLPKDRFSAERLKGVDSTLKIQPAKLEDSAVYLCASSAHRNTEAFFGQGTRLTVV.

CDR3 DNA sequence: TGTGCCAGCAGCTTAGATGTGAGCAATCAGCCCCAGCATTTT. Protein sequence: CASSLDVSNQPQHF. This chain links TRBV7-9 with TRBJ1-5; D is unclear. Trimming pared 1 base from V and 1 base from J, leaving 5 bases between. Germline CDR1 and CDR2: SEHNR and FQNEAQ (reference sequence). The CDR3 has 14 residues.

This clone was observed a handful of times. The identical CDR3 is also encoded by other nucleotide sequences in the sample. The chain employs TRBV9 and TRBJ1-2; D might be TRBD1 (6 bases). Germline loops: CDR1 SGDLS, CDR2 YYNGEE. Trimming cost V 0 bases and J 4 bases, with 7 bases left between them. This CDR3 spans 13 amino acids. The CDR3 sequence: CASSVEQGYGYTF. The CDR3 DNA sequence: TGTGCCAGCAGCGTAGAACAGGGCTATGGCTACACCTTC.